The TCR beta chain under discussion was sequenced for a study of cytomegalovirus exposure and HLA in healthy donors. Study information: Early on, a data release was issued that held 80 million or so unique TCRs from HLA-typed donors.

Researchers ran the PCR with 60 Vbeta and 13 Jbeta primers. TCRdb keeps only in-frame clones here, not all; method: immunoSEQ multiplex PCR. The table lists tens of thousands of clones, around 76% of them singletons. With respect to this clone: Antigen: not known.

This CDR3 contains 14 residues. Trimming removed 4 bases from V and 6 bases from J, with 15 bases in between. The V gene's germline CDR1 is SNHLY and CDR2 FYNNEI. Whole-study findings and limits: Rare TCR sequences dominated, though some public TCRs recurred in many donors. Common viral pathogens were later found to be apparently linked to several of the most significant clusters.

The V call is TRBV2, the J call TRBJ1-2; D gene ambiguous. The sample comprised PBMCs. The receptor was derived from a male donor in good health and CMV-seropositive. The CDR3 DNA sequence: TGTGCCAGCAGTGGAAATGGCAGAAGCGATGGCTACACCTTC. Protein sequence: CASSGNGRSDGYTF.